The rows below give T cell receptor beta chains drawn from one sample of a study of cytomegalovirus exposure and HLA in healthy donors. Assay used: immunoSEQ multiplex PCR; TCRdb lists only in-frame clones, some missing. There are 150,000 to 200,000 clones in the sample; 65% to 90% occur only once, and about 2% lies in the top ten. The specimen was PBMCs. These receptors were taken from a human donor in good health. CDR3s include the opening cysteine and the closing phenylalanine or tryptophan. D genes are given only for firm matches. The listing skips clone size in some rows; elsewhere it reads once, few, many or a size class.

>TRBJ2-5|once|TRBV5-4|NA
TGTGCCAGCAGCTTGGAGCGAAAAGAGACCCAGTACTTC
CASSLERKETQYF
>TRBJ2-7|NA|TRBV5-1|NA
TGCGCCAGCAGCTTGGGAAATGGTGGGGCCGACGAGCAGTACTTC
CASSLGNGGADEQYF
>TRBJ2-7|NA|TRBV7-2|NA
TGTGCCAGCAGCTTAGTCGGGGCCTACGAGCAGTACTTC
CASSLVGAYEQYF
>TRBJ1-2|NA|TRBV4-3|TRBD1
TGCGCCAGCAGCCAAGATACCGGGACAGTGGTATACACCTTC
CASSQDTGTVVYTF
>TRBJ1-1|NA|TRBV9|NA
TGTGCCAGCCAAAAGATGACAGCTAACACTGAAGCTTTCTTT
CASQKMTANTEAFF
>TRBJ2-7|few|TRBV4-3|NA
TGCGCCAGCAGCGCGGGGCCAGGGGGCTACGAGCAGTACTTC
CASSAGPGGYEQYF
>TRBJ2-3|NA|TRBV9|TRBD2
TGTGCCAGCAGCGTTAGCGGGGGGGCCGCAGATACGCAGTATTTT
CASSVSGGAADTQYF
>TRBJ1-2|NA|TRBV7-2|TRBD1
TGTGCCAGCAGCTTAGCGCGACAGGGGGGGGGCTACACCTTC
CASSLARQGGGYTF
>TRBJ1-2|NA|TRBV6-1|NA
TGTGCCAGCAGGAAGACAGGCAGGGATGGCTACACCTTC
CASRKTGRDGYTF
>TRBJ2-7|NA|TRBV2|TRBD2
TGTGCCAACCAAGGACTAGCGGGGGCCGGGCAGTACTTC
CANQGLAGAGQYF
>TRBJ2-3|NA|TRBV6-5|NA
TGTGCCAGCAGTTACTCGGAGTTGGCAGATACGCAGTATTTT
CASSYSELADTQYF
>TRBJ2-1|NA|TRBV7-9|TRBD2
TGTGCCAGCAGCCCTGGGACTAGCGGGGCCTACAATGAGCAGTTCTTC
CASSPGTSGAYNEQFF
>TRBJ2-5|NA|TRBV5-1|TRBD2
TGCGCCAGCAGGGGAACGGGGGGGACCCAAGAGACCCAGTACTTC
CASRGTGGTQETQYF
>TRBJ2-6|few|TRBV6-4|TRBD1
TGTGCCAGCAGTGAAGGGACAGCTGGGGCCAACGTCCTGACTTTC
CASSEGTAGANVLTF
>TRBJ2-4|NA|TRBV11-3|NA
TGTGCCAGCAGCCCACGTCGATCAGGGGACATAGCCAAAAACATTCAGTACTTC
CASSPRRSGDIAKNIQYF
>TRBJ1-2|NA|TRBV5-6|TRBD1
TGTGCCAGCAGCCGTATACAGGGGAACTATGGCTACACCTTC
CASSRIQGNYGYTF
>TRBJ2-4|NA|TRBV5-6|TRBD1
TGTGCCAGCAGCTTGGGGCAGGGGGCCGGCATTCAGTACTTC
CASSLGQGAGIQYF
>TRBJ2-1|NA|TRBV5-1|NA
TGCGCCAGCAGCTTTACGAGGGGGGGAATTTCCAATGAGCAGTTCTTC
CASSFTRGGISNEQFF
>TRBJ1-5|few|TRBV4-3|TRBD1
TGCGCCAGCAGCCAAGGGACAGGGAGCAATCAGCCCCAGCATTTT
CASSQGTGSNQPQHF
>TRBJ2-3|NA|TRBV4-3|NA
TGCGCCAGCAGCCAAGATAGCGGTAGCACAGATACGCAGTATTTT
CASSQDSGSTDTQYF
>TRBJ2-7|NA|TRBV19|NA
TGTGCCAGTAGCCTGGACAGATCCTCCTACGAGCAGTACTTC
CASSLDRSSYEQYF
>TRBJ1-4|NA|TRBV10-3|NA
TGTGCCATCTTTTCTGGGGAGACTAATGAAAAACTGTTTTTT
CAIFSGETNEKLFF
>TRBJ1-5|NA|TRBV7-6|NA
TGTGCCAGCAGCCAACGGCCCCTAGCAGACAATCAGCCCCAGCATTTT
CASSQRPLADNQPQHF
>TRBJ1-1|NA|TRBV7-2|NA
TGTGCCAGCAGCACGAAGGGGGGCAGGGAGGGAGACACTGAAGCTTTCTTT
CASSTKGGREGDTEAFF
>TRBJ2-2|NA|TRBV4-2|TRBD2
TGTGCCAGCAGCCAAGAGGACGGGGGGGCCGCCGGGGAGCTGTTTTTT
CASSQEDGGAAGELFF
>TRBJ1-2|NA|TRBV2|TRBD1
TGTGCCAGCAGGGCGGGACAGGGAAGAAACTATGGCTACACCTTC
CASRAGQGRNYGYTF
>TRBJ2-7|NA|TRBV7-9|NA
TGTGCCAGCAGCTTAGTGGGGAGCGAGCAGTACTTC
CASSLVGSEQYF
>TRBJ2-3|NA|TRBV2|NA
TGTGCCATCAACCCCAAAGGAGGGTTGGATACGCAGTATTTT
CAINPKGGLDTQYF
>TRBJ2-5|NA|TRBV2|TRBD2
TGTGCCAGCAGTAGGACTAGCGGGGGGGGAGAGACCCAGTACTTC
CASSRTSGGGETQYF
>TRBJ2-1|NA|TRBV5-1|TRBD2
TGCGCCAGCACCAAAATTCTGCCCGGGACTAGCGGGGGGGCCTACAATGAGCAGTTCTTC
CASTKILPGTSGGAYNEQFF
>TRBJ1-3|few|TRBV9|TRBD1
TGTGCCAGCAGCGCCCTCCAGGGGGGAAGAAACACCATATATTTT
CASSALQGGRNTIYF
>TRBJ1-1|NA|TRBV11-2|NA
TGTGCCAGCAGCTTAGCGACAGGTAGGGGCACTGAAGCTTTCTTT
CASSLATGRGTEAFF
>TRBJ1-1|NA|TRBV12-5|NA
TGTGCTAGTGGTCTCCCTAGCGGGGATATCACTGAAGCTTTCTTT
CASGLPSGDITEAFF
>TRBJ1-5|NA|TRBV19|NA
TGTGCCAGTAGTATTTTTAGACAGCTGAATCAGCCCCAGCATTTT
CASSIFRQLNQPQHF
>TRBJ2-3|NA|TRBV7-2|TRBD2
TGTGCCAGCAGCTTAGTAAGCACTAGCGGGGGTGATACGCAGTATTTT
CASSLVSTSGGDTQYF
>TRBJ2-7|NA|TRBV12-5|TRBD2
TGTGCTAGTGGGCGCGGGGGCTCCTACGAGCAGTACTTC
CASGRGGSYEQYF
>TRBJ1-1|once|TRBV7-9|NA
TGTGCCAGCAGCTTAGTGGTTCAGGGGCACACTGAAGCTTTCTTT
CASSLVVQGHTEAFF
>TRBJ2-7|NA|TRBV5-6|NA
TGTGCCAGCAGCTTGAGTAACCGCGGGCAGTACTTC
CASSLSNRGQYF
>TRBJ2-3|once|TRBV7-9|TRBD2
TGTGCCAGCAGCTTTGGACTAGCAGGCACAGATACGCAGTATTTT
CASSFGLAGTDTQYF
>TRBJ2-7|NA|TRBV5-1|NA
TGCGCCAGCAGCTTGGCAGGTGGTGGGGCGCGGGAGCAGTACTTC
CASSLAGGGAREQYF
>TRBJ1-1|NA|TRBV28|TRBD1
TGTGCCAGCAGGGGTCTCCGAGGGGGCGCACGGAACACTGAAGCTTTCTTT
CASRGLRGGARNTEAFF